This T cell receptor (beta chain) is from a study of blood T cell repertoires in COVID-19. Study overall: Acute and convalescent COVID-19 samples came from the United States, Italy and Spain.

Data came from immunoSEQ multiplex PCR; TCRdb stores just in-frame clones and leaves some out. The sample consists of about 280,000 clones, roughly 85% of them appearing once. This CDR3 spans 13 amino acids. Trimming shortened V by 0 bases and J by 8 bases, and 11 bases separated the two germline ends. Germline V CDR1 and CDR2: SGDLS, YYNGEE. This chain joins TRBV9 and TRBJ1-2; D unresolved. The clonotype originates from a middle-aged man with active or convalescent COVID-19. Sequencing was carried out using peripheral blood. The CDR3 sequence is CASSVDDGLGYTF. In DNA, the CDR3 is TGTGCCAGCAGCGTAGACGATGGGCTCGGCTACACCTTC.